A single sample gave rise to the 21 T cell receptor beta chains below, sequenced in a study of patients and donors after allogeneic stem cell transplantation. TCRdb reprocessed the RT-PCR reads via MiXCR and lists one record per CDR3 protein. The data show roughly 200,000 distinct CDR3 sequences, around two fifths seen once. Sequencing used blood, either unsorted or a sorted T cell fraction (not recorded which). The receptor source for this set is a human donor who was either an allogeneic HSCT recipient or a stem cell or donor lymphocyte infusion donor (not recorded which). It is not recorded whose cells these are; they may come from a transplant donor.

Here the CDR3 reads CASSFEQGDTEAFF. The CDR3 nucleotides are TGCGCCAGCAGCTTTGAACAGGGGGACACTGAAGCTTTCTTT. The rearrangement uses TRBV5-1 and TRBJ1-1; TRBD1 agrees at 8 bases. The CDR3 is made up of 14 amino acids. V gave up 2 bases and J gave up 3 bases; unmatched junction bases: 3. Germline V gene lookup returns CDR1 SGHRS and CDR2 YFSETQ.

The chain is built from TRBV9 and TRBJ2-7, with 7 bases aligning to TRBD1. V gave up 0 bases and J gave up 6 bases; unmatched junction bases: 9. CDR1 is SGDLS, CDR2 YYNGEE, per germline. This CDR3 spans 15 amino acids. CDR3 bases: TGTGCCAGCAGCGTAGGGCAGGGGGAGATGTTCGAGCAGTACTTC. Protein product: CASSVGQGEMFEQYF. The full variable domain, with the rest looked up from reference TRBV9 and TRBJ2-7, is DSGVTQTPKHLITATGQRVTLRCSPRSGDLSVYWYQQSLDQGLQFLIQYYNGEERAKGNILERFSAQQFPDLHSELNLSSLELGDSALYFCASSVGQGEMFEQYFGPGTRLTVT.

This clonotype has more than one count but fewer than ten. The V and J genes are TRBV13 and TRBJ1-1; no clear D gene. Trimming took off 4 bases at V and 4 bases at J, with 13 bases between the two ends. The CDR3 consists of 14 residues. The germline V gene has CDR1 PRHDT and CDR2 FYEKMQ (reference sequence). DNA for the CDR3: TGTGCCAGCAGCTATCCTCGGGAGTTCACTGAAGCTTTCTTT. It encodes CASSYPREFTEAFF.

This clonotype was seen only a few times. The genes are TRBV7-9 and TRBJ1-1; D not certain. The V gene lost 5 bases and the J gene lost 3 bases, with 13 bases spanning the gap. The CDR3 loop spans 14 amino acids. Germline CDR1 is SEHNR and CDR2 is FQNEAQ (reference sequence). The chain's CDR3 is CASSRNPSDTEAFF. The CDR3 bases are TGTGCCAGCAGCCGAAACCCCTCCGACACTGAAGCTTTCTTT.

The CDR3 bases are TGCGCCAGCAGCGACAGGGCAAGCTCTGGAAACACCATATATTTT. This gives the protein CASSDRASSGNTIYF. The chain recombines TRBV4-3 with TRBJ1-3; TRBD1 matches at 7 bases. The CDR3 sequence is 15 residues long. The V and J ends lost 5 bases and 0 bases, in that order; junction bases with no gene match: 4. The germline V gene has CDR1 LGHNA and CDR2 YSLEER.

The chain is built from TRBV14 and TRBJ1-2; no reliable D call. This CDR3 is built from 13 residues. Germline V gene lookup returns CDR1 SGHDN and CDR2 FVKESK. Trimming took 2 bases from V and 4 from J, leaving 8 bases between them. CDR3 DNA: TGTGCCAGCAGCCAAAACGGACCCTATGGCTACACCTTC. Protein sequence: CASSQNGPYGYTF.

This clonotype was seen only a few times. V gene TRBV3-1 combines with J gene TRBJ1-2, with no clear D. Germline V CDR1 and CDR2: LGHDT, YNNKEL (reference sequence). V lost 4 bases and J lost 4, with 25 bases in between. The CDR3 has 18 residues. DNA for the CDR3: TGTGCCAGCAGCCCGACCACCCGAGCGGGGAAACGGCGCTATGGCTACACCTTC. Translation: CASSPTTRAGKRRYGYTF.

The rearrangement uses TRBV20-1 and TRBJ1-1; a possible D gene is TRBD1 (5 bases). The V end was cut by 1 base, the J end by 5 bases, with 14 bases between. Looked up from germline, CDR1 is DFQATT and CDR2 is SNEGSKA (reference sequence). This CDR3 has 14 amino acids. CDR3 sequence reads: CSARVGGWRTEAFF. The CDR3 nucleotides are TGCAGTGCTAGAGTTGGGGGTTGGCGGACTGAAGCTTTCTTT.

The chain uses TRBV3-1 and TRBJ1-2; D uncertain. Germline V gives CDR1 LGHDT, CDR2 YNNKEL (reference sequence). This CDR3 contains 15 residues. The V end was cut by 1 base, the J end by 0 bases, with 9 bases between. CDR3 in DNA: TGTGCCAGCAGCCAAGGGAACAGTCCTAACTATGGCTACACCTTC. Amino acid sequence: CASSQGNSPNYGYTF.

This clonotype was seen a handful of times. V and J are TRBV18 and TRBJ1-1, with a weak D call TRBD1 (5 bases). The CDR3 consists of 15 residues. V was shortened by 2 bases and J by 5 bases, with 15 bases between the two germline ends. Per the germline V gene, CDR1 is KGHSH and CDR2 is LQKENI. CDR3 region: CASSPGGSWGTEAFF. The CDR3 region has the DNA TGTGCCAGCTCACCAGGGGGGTCCTGGGGGACTGAAGCTTTCTTT.

The chain carries TRBV12-3 or TRBV12-4 and TRBJ2-4, with 7 bases lining up with TRBD1. The CDR3 has 15 residues. V shed 0 bases, J shed 7 bases, and the junction held 6 bases outside the gene matches. The CDR3 reads CASSLATGQLNIQYF. CDR3 nucleotide sequence: TGTGCCAGCAGTTTAGCGACGGGACAGTTGAACATTCAGTACTTC.

There are a few counts of this clonotype. This sequence joins TRBV21-1 and TRBJ1-2; the D segment call TRBD1 is taken from the table without a DNA check. TRBV21-1 is deemed a pseudogene. This CDR3 comprises 16 residues. For the CDR3, the DNA is TGTGCCAGCAGCAAAGCGGGGACAGAGACAATTTATGGCTACACCTTC. Translation: CASSKAGTETIYGYTF.

This clonotype was found a few times. The chain joins TRBV28 to TRBJ1-1; tentative D call: TRBD1 (5 bases). CDR1 is MDHEN, CDR2 SYDVKM, per germline. V lost 1 base, J lost 0 bases, and 9 bases lay in between. The CDR3 contains 15 residues. The CDR3 is CASSLSSGMNTEAFF. In nucleotides, the CDR3 is TGTGCCAGCAGTTTATCGTCAGGGATGAACACTGAAGCTTTCTTT.

The chain uses TRBV4-3 and TRBJ2-7; D is uncertain. Trimming pared 1 base from V and 0 bases from J, leaving 10 bases between. CDR3 length equals 15 residues. Germline V gene data show CDR1 as LGHNA and CDR2 as YSLEER. CDR3 residues: CASSQGATSSYEQYF. CDR3 in DNA: TGCGCCAGCAGCCAAGGAGCCACGAGCTCCTACGAGCAGTACTTC.

This chain links TRBV20-1 with TRBJ2-7; D is perhaps TRBD1 or TRBD2 (5 bases each). CDR3 size: 14 residues. Looked up from germline, CDR1 is DFQATT and CDR2 is SNEGSKA (reference sequence). With 5 bases removed from V and 7 bases from J, the gap between germline ends came to 21 bases. CDR3 in amino acids: CSAPSPGTPWEQYF. The DNA of the CDR3 is TGCAGTGCTCCAAGTCCGGGGACCCCCTGGGAGCAGTACTTC.

This chain connects TRBV20-1 to TRBJ1-2, with a tentative D call TRBD1 (6 bases). CDR3 length: 14 residues. V dropped 0 bases and J dropped 2 bases, with 10 bases sitting between them. Germline CDR1 DFQATT, CDR2 SNEGSKA (reference sequence). The CDR3 DNA sequence: TGCAGTGCTAGAGATCAGGGGCTCAACTATGGCTACACCTTC. As protein: CSARDQGLNYGYTF.

This clonotype occurred a few times. This chain links TRBV20-1 with TRBJ1-1, with D hard to call. The CDR3 spans 13 residues. Germline V lookup: CDR1 DFQATT, CDR2 SNEGSKA (reference sequence). V lost 2 bases and J lost 4, with 11 bases in between. The CDR3 loop reads CSARLGVGTEAFF. The CDR3 DNA reads TGCAGTGCTAGACTCGGGGTTGGCACTGAAGCTTTCTTT.

This clonotype was counted a few times. The chain links TRBV12-3 or TRBV12-4 to TRBJ1-5, with D perhaps matching TRBD1 (5 bases). The CDR3 has 16 amino acids. V was trimmed by 5 bases and J by 2 bases, leaving 16 bases between them. The CDR3 region is CASSPSGGEGNQPQHF. For the CDR3, the DNA is TGTGCCAGCAGTCCTAGTGGGGGGGAGGGCAATCAGCCCCAGCATTTT.

Comments on this clonotype: A much bigger clone sits one base away, suggesting this may be a read error. The chain uses TRBV12-3 or TRBV12-4 and TRBJ1-1; D gene ambiguous. The CDR3 is 13 residues long. Trimming shortened V by 2 bases and J by 1 base, and 5 bases separated the two germline ends. Written as DNA, the CDR3 is TGTGCCAGCAGTTTAATGGAGAACACTGAAGCTTTCTTT. Its translation is CASSLMENTEAFF.

This clonotype was recorded at least ten times. The DNA of the CDR3 is TGTGCCAGCAGCTCCAGGACAGGGAGGACTGAAGCTTTCTTT. Encoded protein: CASSSRTGRTEAFF. V usage is TRBV19 and J usage is TRBJ1-1; TRBD1 aligns across 8 bases. The ends lost 9 bases at V and 5 bases at J; junction bases unmatched: 11. Germline lookup yields CDR1 LNHDA and CDR2 SQIVND (reference sequence). This CDR3 has 14 residues.

A few counts support this clonotype. The chain carries TRBV6-6 and TRBJ1-3; a possible D gene is TRBD1 (6 bases). V was cut by 5 bases and J by 5 bases, with 13 bases left in between. Looked up from germline, CDR1 is MNHNY and CDR2 is SVGAGI (reference sequence). The length of the CDR3 is 14 residues. CDR3 DNA sequence: TGTGCCAGCAGTGAGGCGGGGGCGCGAAACACCATATATTTT. Protein product: CASSEAGARNTIYF.